This T cell receptor beta chain came from a study of blood T cell repertoires in COVID-19. Looking at the study overall: COVID-19 samples collected from the United States, Italy and Spain covered acute and convalescent phases.

The CDR3 is made up of 12 amino acids. Germline CDR1 SQVTM, CDR2 ANQGSEA. With 6 bases removed from V and 5 bases from J, the gap between germline ends came to 13 bases. The protocol was immunoSEQ multiplex PCR, while the TCRdb copy is restricted to in-frame clones and leaves out a portion. This table has around 140,000 clones, roughly 89% appearing once. The gene calls are TRBV29-1 and TRBJ1-2; a possible D gene is TRBD1 (6 bases). The specimen was peripheral blood. This clonotype originated in a woman between 50 and 59 years old with active or convalescent COVID-19. CDR3 nucleotide sequence: TGCAGCGTGCTACAGGGAGAATATGGCTACACCTTC. It encodes CSVLQGEYGYTF. Full variable domain (rest looked up from reference TRBV29-1 and TRBJ1-2): SAVISQKPSRDICQRGTSLTIQCQVDSQVTMMFWYRQQPGQSLTLIATANQGSEATYESGFVIDKFPISRPNLTFSTLTVSNMSPEDSSIYLCSVLQGEYGYTFGSGTRLTVV.